Below, 14 T cell receptor beta chains from the same sample are listed, as sequenced in a study of blood T cell repertoires in COVID-19. Here immunoSEQ multiplex PCR was the method, and the copy in TCRdb shows in-frame clones only, minus some. This sample yields about 150,000 clones, of which roughly 78% are seen a single time; roughly 15% belongs to the top ten. Material for sequencing was peripheral blood. The source is a human donor with acute or convalescent COVID-19. The donor label of this sample is uncertain.

Of note for this clone: Other DNA variants within this sample encode the same CDR3. This chain connects TRBV5-5 to TRBJ1-1, with D unresolved. The germline gives CDR1 SGHKS, CDR2 YYEKEE (reference sequence). This CDR3 has 14 residues. Trimming cost V 4 bases and J 1 base, with 11 bases left between them. CDR3 amino acids: CASSRSPKNTEAFF. In DNA, the CDR3 is TGTGCCAGCAGCCGAAGCCCTAAGAACACTGAAGCTTTCTTT.

The chain is built from TRBV7-9 and TRBJ1-3; no definite D call. CDR1 and CDR2 from the germline V gene are SEHNR and FQNEAQ (reference sequence). The CDR3 extends over 14 amino acids. Trimming cost V 6 bases and J 8 bases, with 17 bases left between them. The CDR3 region has the DNA TGTGCCAGCAGTCGTGACGACCCCGGGGACACCATATATTTT. Translation: CASSRDDPGDTIYF.

J is TRBJ1-2 and V is TRBV12-5; TRBD1 might be the D (6 bases). V lost 2 bases, J lost 2 bases, and 15 bases lay in between. This CDR3 has 16 residues. Germline assignment: CDR1 LGHNT and CDR2 FRNRAP. This CDR3 reads CASGLIQGIVNYGYTF. The CDR3 bases are TGTGCTAGTGGTTTGATACAGGGTATAGTCAACTATGGCTACACCTTC.

The chain combines TRBV19 with TRBJ1-3; TRBD1 agrees at 7 bases. Germline CDR1 LNHDA, CDR2 SQIVND (reference sequence). V was clipped by 10 bases and J by 0 bases; unmatched bases: 15. CDR3 length equals 17 residues. This chain's CDR3 is CATKEDRLESSGNTIYF. The CDR3 DNA reads TGTGCCACTAAAGAGGACAGGTTAGAGAGCTCTGGAAACACCATATATTTT.

The chain employs TRBV30 and TRBJ1-1; 7 bases match TRBD1. CDR1 GTSNPN and CDR2 SVGIG come from the germline V gene (reference sequence). Unmatched junction bases numbered 3, after V lost 0 bases and J lost 5 bases. There are 13 residues in the CDR3. The CDR3 reads CAWSVQGMTEAFF. In DNA, the CDR3 is TGTGCCTGGAGTGTACAGGGGATGACTGAAGCTTTCTTT.

V usage is TRBV3-1 (or the pseudogene TRBV3-2) and J usage is TRBJ1-2; TRBD1 aligns across 8 bases. Germline V gene data show CDR1 as LGHDT and CDR2 as YNNKEL (reference sequence). The CDR3 consists of 14 residues. After removal of 4 bases from V and 2 bases from J, the junction contained 3 bases not matched to a gene. The CDR3, as DNA: TGTGCCAGCAGCCGTAGGACAGGGAACTATGGCTACACCTTC. It encodes CASSRRTGNYGYTF.

The chain carries TRBV29-1 and TRBJ2-7; a weak D match, TRBD2 (7 bases). Germline V gene sequence: CDR1 SQVTM, CDR2 ANQGSEA. The V gene lost 5 bases and the J gene lost 7 bases, with 18 bases spanning the gap. The CDR3 contains 13 residues. The CDR3 here is CSVSGGAFGEQYF. The CDR3 DNA reads TGCAGCGTTAGTGGGGGGGCGTTTGGAGAGCAGTACTTC.

This clone was observed once. The chain couples TRBV11-1 to TRBJ2-5; tentatively, D is TRBD1 (6 bases). Germline CDR1 and CDR2: SGHAT and FQDESV (reference sequence). The CDR3 length is 13 residues. The ends were cut back, 5 bases at V and 0 bases at J, with 7 bases in the middle. CDR3 DNA sequence: TGTGCCAGCAGCCGGGACAACCAAGAGACCCAGTACTTC. It specifies CASSRDNQETQYF. Using reference TRBV11-1 and TRBJ2-5 for the parts outside the CDR3, the full variable domain is EAEVAQSPRYKITEKSQAVAFWCDPISGHATLYWYRQILGQGPELLVQFQDESVVDDSQLPKDRFSAERLKGVDSTLKIQPAELGDSAMYLCASSRDNQETQYFGPGTRLLVL.

This clone occurred a few times. The genes are TRBV7-2 and TRBJ1-5; TRBD1 is a possible D gene (5 bases). The CDR3 loop spans 14 amino acids. The ends were cut back, 5 bases at V and 6 bases at J, with 14 bases in the middle. Germline V CDR1 and CDR2: SGHTA, FQGNSA. CDR3 protein: CASSPRGGVQPQHF. Written as DNA, the CDR3 is TGTGCCAGCAGCCCCCGCGGGGGGGTTCAGCCCCAGCATTTT.

This sequence joins TRBV12-3 or TRBV12-4 and TRBJ1-2, with D unresolved. Trimming took 3 bases from V and 4 from J, leaving 6 bases between them. The length of the CDR3 is 12 residues. The DNA of the CDR3 is TGTGCCAGCAGTTTGAGGCGCTATGGCTACACCTTC. The encoded protein is CASSLRRYGYTF.

This clone came up once. The rearrangement links TRBV30 to TRBJ1-1, with 12 bases lining up with TRBD1. CDR1 is GTSNPN and CDR2 is SVGIG in the germline V gene (reference sequence). Losses at the gene ends were 0 bases for V and 7 bases for J; bases not matched to a gene: 6. The CDR3 sequence is 15 residues long. CDR3 residues: CAWSVLGQGAHEAFF. The CDR3 DNA sequence: TGTGCCTGGAGTGTACTGGGACAGGGGGCTCATGAAGCTTTCTTT.

CDR3 DNA sequence: TGTGCCAGCAGACAGGGAGCTGGGAGCAATCAGCCCCAGCATTTT. This encodes CASRQGAGSNQPQHF. V usage is TRBV6-6 and J usage is TRBJ1-5; perhaps TRBD1 as D (6 bases). The V end was cut by 6 bases, the J end by 1 base, with 13 bases between. The CDR3 is made up of 15 amino acids. Germline CDR1 MNHNY, CDR2 SVGAGI (reference sequence).

The chain uses TRBV28 and TRBJ1-2; 7 bases line up with TRBD1. The CDR3 covers 13 residues. The V segment lost 6 bases and the J segment 6 bases; nucleotides outside the gene matches: 7. The germline CDR1 and CDR2 sequences are MDHEN and SYDVKM. The CDR3: CASSRGWDNGYTF. The DNA for the CDR3 is TGTGCCAGCAGCAGGGGGTGGGATAATGGCTACACCTTC.

The V gene is TRBV2, the J gene TRBJ2-3; 7 nucleotides agree with TRBD1. After removal of 2 bases from V and 7 bases from J, the junction contained 15 bases not matched to a gene. The CDR3 spans 17 residues. The germline V gene encodes CDR1 SNHLY and CDR2 FYNNEI. The CDR3 region has the DNA TGTGCCAGCAGTGAAACAGGGGCTGGCTTATACCAGAATACGCAGTATTTT. It encodes CASSETGAGLYQNTQYF.